These 23 T cell receptor beta chains were sequenced from one sample in a study of blood T cell repertoires in COVID-19. Sequenced by immunoSEQ multiplex PCR; TCRdb stores in-frame clones only, minus some. This sample has some 190,000 clones, with roughly four fifths found just once. The source material was peripheral blood. These receptors all come from a woman older than 75 with COVID-19, enrolled during active disease.

The CDR3 loop reads CAGTRSGLSYEQYF. The CDR3 DNA follows: TGTGCCGGGACCCGTAGCGGGCTCTCCTACGAGCAGTACTTC. J is TRBJ2-7 and V is TRBV28; 7 positions agree with TRBD2. Germline CDR1 is MDHEN and CDR2 is SYDVKM. The CDR3 consists of 14 residues. The V gene end was trimmed by 11 bases and the J gene end by 0 bases; junction bases not matched to a gene: 10.

A remark on this clone: Compared with germline, one end of the junction differs, possibly owing to a read error. The CDR3 loop is CASSQGRGNQPQHF. Here the CDR3 DNA reads TGTGCCAGCAGTCAAGGGAGAGGAAATCAGCCCCAGCATTTT. The chain couples TRBV4-2 to TRBJ1-5; D is unclear. The CDR3 runs to 14 residues. Germline V gives CDR1 LGHNA, CDR2 YNFKEQ.

This chain uses TRBV3-1 (or the pseudogene TRBV3-2) with TRBJ1-2, with D possibly being TRBD1 (5 bases). V was clipped by 1 base and J by 4 bases, with 13 bases between them. This CDR3 spans 15 amino acids. Germline CDR1 and CDR2: LGHDT and YNNKEL (reference sequence). CDR3 DNA sequence: TGTGCCAGCAGCCAAGTAAGGGGACTATCCTATGGCTACACCTTC. Amino acid sequence: CASSQVRGLSYGYTF.

This clone occurred many times. The V call is TRBV4-1, the J call TRBJ2-7; tentatively, D is TRBD1 (5 bases). The length of the CDR3 is 15 residues. Germline-derived CDR1 and CDR2 are MGHRA and YSYEKL. Trimming left V 2 bases short and J 3 bases short, with 14 bases between. The CDR3 here is CASSQHDRRSYEQYF. CDR3 DNA: TGCGCCAGCAGCCAACATGACAGACGGAGCTACGAGCAGTACTTC.

CDR3 DNA: TGTGCCAGCAGCGTAGGTCAGCGGGAGACCTACAATGAGCAGTTCTTC. Its translation: CASSVGQRETYNEQFF. The rearrangement links TRBV9 to TRBJ2-1; TRBD2 matches at 8 bases. Germline CDR1 SGDLS, CDR2 YYNGEE. Trimming cost V 0 bases and J 2 bases; bases outside gene matches: 4. The CDR3 has 16 residues. Combining the CDR3 with reference TRBV9 and TRBJ2-1 gives the whole variable domain DSGVTQTPKHLITATGQRVTLRCSPRSGDLSVYWYQQSLDQGLQFLIQYYNGEERAKGNILERFSAQQFPDLHSELNLSSLELGDSALYFCASSVGQRETYNEQFFGPGTRLTVL.

The chain carries TRBV28 and TRBJ2-3; 7 nucleotides match TRBD2. Germline CDR1 is MDHEN and CDR2 is SYDVKM. This CDR3 region has 15 residues. Unmatched junction bases numbered 7, after V lost 6 bases and J lost 1 base. CDR3 sequence reads: CASRPRGVGTDTQYF. The CDR3 nucleotides read TGTGCCAGCAGACCTCGGGGGGTCGGCACAGATACGCAGTATTTT.

As for this clone: At one of its ends the junction is not consistent with the germline gene, which may arise from a read error. This chain uses TRBV20-1 with TRBJ2-1; no firm D call. The CDR3 consists of 10 residues. The germline V gene has CDR1 DFQATT and CDR2 SNEGSKA (reference sequence). The CDR3 here is CSAGPVWPIF. The CDR3 DNA sequence: TGCAGTGCTGGGCCCGTCTGGCCGATCTTC.

The chain joins TRBV2 to TRBJ1-1; 7 bases match TRBD1. The V and J ends lost 11 bases and 2 bases, in that order; junction bases with no gene match: 8. Per the germline V gene, CDR1 is SNHLY and CDR2 is FYNNEI. The CDR3 has 13 amino acids. Here the CDR3 reads CADGTEKNTEAFF. CDR3 coding DNA: TGTGCCGATGGGACAGAAAAAAACACTGAAGCTTTCTTT.

This clone was recorded a few times. V usage is TRBV7-9 and J usage is TRBJ1-5; 10 bases agree with TRBD1. The CDR3 length is 14 residues. Germline V CDR1 and CDR2: SEHNR, FQNEAQ (reference sequence). J was trimmed by 5 bases and V by 5 bases; bases with no gene match: 3. Here the CDR3 DNA reads TGTGCCAGCAGCCAGACAGGGGGCGATCAGCCCCAGCATTTT. It specifies CASSQTGGDQPQHF. Full variable domain (outside the CDR3, taken from reference TRBV7-9 and TRBJ1-5): DTGVSQNPRHKITKRGQNVTFRCDPISEHNRLYWYRQTLGQGPEFLTYFQNEAQLEKSRLLSDRFSAERPKGSFSTLEIQRTEQGDSAMYLCASSQTGGDQPQHFGDGTRLSIL.

V gene TRBV7-9 combines with J gene TRBJ1-1, with 7 bases identical to TRBD1. The CDR3 has 13 residues. J gave up 8 bases and V 1 base, and 4 bases lay outside the gene matches. The germline V gene has CDR1 SEHNR and CDR2 FQNEAQ (reference sequence). The CDR3 bases are TGTGCCAGCAGCTTAGGTGCAGGGGGGGAAGCTTTCTTT. Its protein is CASSLGAGGEAFF.

This rearrangement joins TRBV27 to TRBJ1-2; D perhaps matches TRBD1 (5 bases). V shed 5 bases and J shed 4 bases, with 17 bases lying between them. The CDR3 length is 15 residues. CDR1 is MNHEY, CDR2 SMNVEV, per germline (reference sequence). This CDR3 is CASSPQGSFSYGYTF. The CDR3 DNA is TGTGCCAGCAGTCCCCAGGGTAGCTTCTCCTATGGCTACACCTTC.

This clone was found a few times. The chain employs TRBV5-1 and TRBJ2-5; 9 nucleotides line up with TRBD1. Trimming took 0 bases from V and 4 from J; bases not matched to a gene: 7. Germline V gene data show CDR1 as SGHRS and CDR2 as YFSETQ. This CDR3 is 16 amino acids long. The CDR3 loop reads CASSLGGGQGSETQYF. CDR3 in DNA: TGCGCCAGCAGCTTGGGGGGAGGACAGGGGTCAGAGACCCAGTACTTC.

J is TRBJ1-5 and V is TRBV6-1; D unresolved. Trimming took 3 bases from V and 7 from J, leaving 13 bases between them. The germline gives CDR1 MNHNS, CDR2 SASEGT. The CDR3 is made up of 14 amino acids. The CDR3 region has the DNA TGTGCCAGCAGTGACGTAGGAGTACGCCAGCCCCAGCATTTT. This translates into CASSDVGVRQPQHF.

This chain joins TRBV7-3 and TRBJ1-6, with 7 bases matching TRBD1. This CDR3 is 14 amino acids long. V gave up 3 bases and J gave up 5 bases; unmatched junction bases: 1. The germline gives CDR1 SGHTA, CDR2 FQGTGA. The CDR3 nucleotides are TGTGCCAGCAGCTTCGGGACAGATAATTCACCCCTCCACTTT. This gives the protein CASSFGTDNSPLHF.

This chain links TRBV5-1 with TRBJ2-3; D is undetermined. CDR3 length: 15 residues. With 0 bases removed from V and 0 bases from J, the gap between germline ends came to 8 bases. In germline, CDR1 is SGHRS, CDR2 YFSETQ. The chain's CDR3 is CASSLVSTSTDTQYF. The CDR3 bases are TGCGCCAGCAGCTTGGTGTCTACTAGCACAGATACGCAGTATTTT.

The chain joins TRBV12-3 or TRBV12-4 to TRBJ1-2; D possibly corresponds to TRBD1 (5 bases). The CDR3 extends over 13 amino acids. V was pared by 2 bases and J by 7 bases, with 11 bases between. The CDR3 sequence: CASSLRGWGGYTF. In DNA form, the CDR3 reads TGTGCCAGCAGTTTAAGGGGCTGGGGTGGCTACACCTTC.

CDR3 nucleotide sequence: TGTGCCAGCAGTATTACATCTAACTATGGCTACACCTTC. Protein sequence: CASSITSNYGYTF. The chain combines TRBV7-9 with TRBJ1-2; no clear D. The CDR3 consists of 13 residues. Trimming stripped 6 bases from V and 0 bases from J, with 8 bases between. Looked up from germline, CDR1 is SEHNR and CDR2 is FQNEAQ (reference sequence).

This chain joins TRBV6-6 and TRBJ2-7, with 12 bases aligning to TRBD2. Looked up from germline, CDR1 is MNHNY and CDR2 is SVGAGI (reference sequence). The CDR3 covers 18 residues. V was pared by 5 bases and J by 2 bases, with 13 bases of the junction left unmatched. CDR3 DNA: TGTGCCAGCAGTCCCGGGACTAGCGGGCCCCTTTCCGCCTACGAGCAGTACTTC. Encoded protein: CASSPGTSGPLSAYEQYF.

The chain joins TRBV28 to TRBJ2-2; D call uncertain. The CDR3 runs to 16 residues. V lost 3 bases to trimming and J lost 0 bases, with 11 bases between them. Germline V gene data show CDR1 as MDHEN and CDR2 as SYDVKM. For the CDR3, the DNA is TGTGCCAGCAGTTTGTTCGGTCAGGCGAACACCGGGGAGCTGTTTTTT. Translating it yields CASSLFGQANTGELFF.

This clone was recorded only once. The V call is TRBV5-1, the J call TRBJ2-3; 12 nucleotides agree with TRBD2. This CDR3 is 18 amino acids long. The germline gives CDR1 SGHRS, CDR2 YFSETQ. Trimming at V came to 4 bases and at J to 6 bases, leaving 15 bases not matched to a gene. CDR3 in DNA: TGCGCCAGCAGCGTTGGACTAGCGGGACGCGAGGGGTCCGATACGCAGTATTTT. Translated: CASSVGLAGREGSDTQYF. The whole variable domain, remainder taken from reference TRBV5-1 and TRBJ2-3, is KAGVTQTPRYLIKTRGQQVTLSCSPISGHRSVSWYQQTPGQGLQFLFEYFSETQRNKGNFPGRFSGRQFSNSRSEMNVSTLELGDSALYLCASSVGLAGREGSDTQYFGPGTRLTVL.

This chain uses TRBV7-2 with TRBJ2-2, with D possibly matching TRBD2 (6 bases). The CDR3 covers 18 residues. Trimming shortened V by 5 bases and J by 0 bases, and 19 bases separated the two germline ends. Germline values: CDR1 SGHTA, CDR2 FQGNSA. DNA of the CDR3: TGTGCCAGCAGCACCCCTAAGGCGAGCGGGTCGAACACCGGGGAGCTGTTTTTT. Its protein is CASSTPKASGSNTGELFF.

The table lists this clone with a count of one. The chain employs TRBV2 and TRBJ1-1; tentative D call: TRBD1 (6 bases). CDR3 length: 12 amino acids. Germline CDR1 and CDR2: SNHLY and FYNNEI. With 8 bases removed from V and 2 bases from J, the gap between germline ends came to 9 bases. The CDR3 region has the DNA TGTGCCAGCCGCGGGGGCAACACTGAAGCTTTCTTT. This codes for CASRGGNTEAFF.

The rearrangement joins TRBV5-1 to TRBJ2-1, with 8 bases that match TRBD2. CDR1 and CDR2 from the germline V gene are SGHRS and YFSETQ. This CDR3 is built from 16 residues. The V gene end was trimmed by 3 bases and the J gene end by 8 bases; junction bases not matched to a gene: 13. The CDR3: CASSYQAGAGVHEQFF. CDR3 nucleotide sequence: TGCGCCAGCAGCTACCAAGCCGGAGCGGGAGTCCATGAGCAGTTCTTC.